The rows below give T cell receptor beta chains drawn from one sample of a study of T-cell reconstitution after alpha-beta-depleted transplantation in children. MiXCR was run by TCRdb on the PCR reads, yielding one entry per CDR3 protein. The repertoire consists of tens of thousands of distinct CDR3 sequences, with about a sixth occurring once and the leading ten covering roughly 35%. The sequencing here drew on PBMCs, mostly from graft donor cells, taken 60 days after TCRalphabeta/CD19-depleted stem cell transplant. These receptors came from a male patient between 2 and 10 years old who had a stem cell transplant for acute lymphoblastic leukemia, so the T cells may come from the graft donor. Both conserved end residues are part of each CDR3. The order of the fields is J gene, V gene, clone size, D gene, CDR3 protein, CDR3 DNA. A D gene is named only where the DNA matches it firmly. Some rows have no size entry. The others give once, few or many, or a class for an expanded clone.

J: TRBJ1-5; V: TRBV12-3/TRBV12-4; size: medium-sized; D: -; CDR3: CASSLDRGNQPQHF; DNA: TGTGCCAGCAGTTTAGACAGGGGCAATCAGCCCCAGCATTTT
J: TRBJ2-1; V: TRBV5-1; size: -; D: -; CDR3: CASSNLGSYNEQFF; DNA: TGCGCCAGCAGCAACCTGGGGTCCTACAATGAGCAGTTCTTC
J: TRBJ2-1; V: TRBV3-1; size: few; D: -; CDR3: CASSARTPLYNEQFF; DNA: TGTGCCAGCAGCGCACGAACCCCACTCTACAATGAGCAGTTCTTC
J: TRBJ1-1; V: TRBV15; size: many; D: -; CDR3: CATSSRGNTEAFF; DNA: TGTGCCACCAGCAGCAGGGGGAACACTGAAGCTTTCTTT
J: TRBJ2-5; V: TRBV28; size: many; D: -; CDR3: CASSLTRSGETQYF; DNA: TGTGCCAGCAGTTTAACCAGATCCGGGGAGACCCAGTACTTC
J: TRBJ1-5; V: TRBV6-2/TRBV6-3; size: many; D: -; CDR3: CASSYAGASKQPQHF; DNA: TGTGCCAGCAGTTACGCGGGAGCTAGTAAACAGCCCCAGCATTTT
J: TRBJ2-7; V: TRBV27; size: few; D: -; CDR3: CASQARGPSYEQYF; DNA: TGTGCCAGCCAGGCACGGGGGCCTTCCTACGAGCAGTACTTC
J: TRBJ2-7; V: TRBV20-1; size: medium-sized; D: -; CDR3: CSARDLGSSYAYEQYF; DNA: TGCAGTGCTAGAGACCTCGGGAGCAGTTATGCCTACGAGCAGTACTTC
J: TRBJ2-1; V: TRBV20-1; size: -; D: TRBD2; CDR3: CSARVGTTHNEQFF; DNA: TGCAGTGCTAGAGTAGGGACTACCCACAATGAGCAGTTCTTC
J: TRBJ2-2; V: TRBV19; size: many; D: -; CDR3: CASSDWGLGLLFF; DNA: TGTGCCAGTAGTGATTGGGGTCTGGGGTTGCTGTTTTTT
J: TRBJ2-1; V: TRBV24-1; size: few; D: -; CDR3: CATSDLPTGRERHEQFF; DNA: TGTGCCACCAGTGATCTACCGACAGGGAGGGAGAGGCATGAGCAGTTCTTC
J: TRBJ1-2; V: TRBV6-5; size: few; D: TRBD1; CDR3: CASSYPTGSIYGYTF; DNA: TGTGCCAGCAGTTATCCGACAGGGAGTATCTATGGCTACACCTTC
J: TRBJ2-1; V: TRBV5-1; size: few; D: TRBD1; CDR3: CASSLIGQGPNEQFF; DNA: TGCGCCAGCAGCTTGATTGGACAGGGCCCCAATGAGCAGTTCTTC
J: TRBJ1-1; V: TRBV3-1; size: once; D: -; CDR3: CASCPQLTPGHTEAFF; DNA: TGTGCCTCCTGCCCGCAGTTGACTCCCGGGCACACTGAAGCTTTCTTT
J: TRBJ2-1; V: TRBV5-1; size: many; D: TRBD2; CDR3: CASSLLPTSGSYNEQFF; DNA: TGCGCCAGCAGCTTGCTCCCGACTAGCGGCTCCTACAATGAGCAGTTCTTC
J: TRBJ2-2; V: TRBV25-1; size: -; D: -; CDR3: CASSDPDSPTGELFF; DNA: TGTGCCAGCAGTGACCCCGACAGTCCCACCGGGGAGCTGTTTTTT
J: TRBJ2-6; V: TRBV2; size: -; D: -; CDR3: CASSGGATGGANVLTF; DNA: TGTGCCAGCTCTGGGGGCGCGACGGGTGGGGCCAACGTCCTGACTTTC
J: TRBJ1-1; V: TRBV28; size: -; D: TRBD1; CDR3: CASSLNGQGNTEAFF; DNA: TGTGCCAGCAGCCTCAATGGACAGGGGAACACTGAAGCTTTCTTT
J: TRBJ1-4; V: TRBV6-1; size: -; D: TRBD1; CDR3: CASSVWGQGVIEKLFF; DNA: TGTGCCAGCAGCGTGTGGGGACAGGGAGTTATTGAAAAACTGTTTTTT
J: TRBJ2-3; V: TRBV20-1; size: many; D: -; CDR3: CSVVPHTDTQYF; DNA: TGCAGTGTGGTGCCCCACACAGATACGCAGTATTTT
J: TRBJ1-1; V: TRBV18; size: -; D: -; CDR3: CASSPPLQGGTVDTEAFF; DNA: TGTGCCAGCTCACCACCGTTACAGGGTGGAACCGTGGACACTGAAGCTTTCTTT
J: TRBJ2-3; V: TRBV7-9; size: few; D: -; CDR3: CASSPGQGEVADTQYF; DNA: TGTGCCAGCAGCCCGGGGCAGGGCGAAGTCGCAGATACGCAGTATTTT
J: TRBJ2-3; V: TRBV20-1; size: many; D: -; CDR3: CSAALRYPLTDTQYF; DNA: TGCAGTGCTGCTCTCCGATACCCTCTCACAGATACGCAGTATTTT